This T cell receptor beta chain was documented in a study of blood T cell repertoires in COVID-19. As regards this clone: The junction shows a germline mismatch at one end, possibly a read error.

Germline V gives CDR1 SNHLY, CDR2 FYNNEI. There are 15 residues in the CDR3. Original data processing: By means of reference gene primer amplification, nucleated cell counts were estimated. The data were produced by immunoSEQ multiplex PCR, yet TCRdb's version contains in-frame clones alone and is incomplete. V and J calls and clone size come straight from that table; D and trimming were deduced from the DNA. The data hold roughly 100,000 clones, with about 83% observed a single time. The origin of this receptor is a man aged 40-49 years with active or convalescent COVID-19. The chain combines TRBV2 with TRBJ2-5, with a possible D match to TRBD2 (7 bases). Sequenced input: peripheral blood. The CDR3 spells CASREEGGVRETQYF. The CDR3 DNA reads TGTGCCAGCAGGGAAGAGGGGGGGGTTAGGGAGACCCAGTACTTC.